The T cell receptor (beta chain) described here comes from a study of T cells in Graves' hyperthyroidism and ophthalmopathy. This clonotype was seen only a few times. Using RNA transcripts as the source, TCR beta CDR3 regions were amplified. First-round RT-PCR of the TCR CDR3 relied on the HTBI primer set. A single record per CDR3 protein comes from TCRdb applying MiXCR to the multiplex PCR reads. The sample lists fewer than 650,000 distinct CDR3 sequences, around 13% seen once, with roughly 6.2% in the top ten. Sample collection date corresponds to first hyperthyroidism diagnosis, prior to any ophthalmopathy symptoms. The sample taken for sequencing was blood. The sequence was collected from a woman aged 25-40 years with Graves' hyperthyroidism that later progressed to Graves' ophthalmopathy.

CDR3 in DNA: TGTGCCAGCAGTTTATTTGAGGGGACGGGGACTGAAGCTTTCTTT. Protein sequence: CASSLFEGTGTEAFF. V is TRBV28 and J is TRBJ1-1; a weak D match, TRBD1 (5 bases). CDR3 length equals 15 residues. Germline V lookup: CDR1 MDHEN, CDR2 SYDVKM. Trimming shortened V by 1 base and J by 5 bases, and 14 bases separated the two germline ends.